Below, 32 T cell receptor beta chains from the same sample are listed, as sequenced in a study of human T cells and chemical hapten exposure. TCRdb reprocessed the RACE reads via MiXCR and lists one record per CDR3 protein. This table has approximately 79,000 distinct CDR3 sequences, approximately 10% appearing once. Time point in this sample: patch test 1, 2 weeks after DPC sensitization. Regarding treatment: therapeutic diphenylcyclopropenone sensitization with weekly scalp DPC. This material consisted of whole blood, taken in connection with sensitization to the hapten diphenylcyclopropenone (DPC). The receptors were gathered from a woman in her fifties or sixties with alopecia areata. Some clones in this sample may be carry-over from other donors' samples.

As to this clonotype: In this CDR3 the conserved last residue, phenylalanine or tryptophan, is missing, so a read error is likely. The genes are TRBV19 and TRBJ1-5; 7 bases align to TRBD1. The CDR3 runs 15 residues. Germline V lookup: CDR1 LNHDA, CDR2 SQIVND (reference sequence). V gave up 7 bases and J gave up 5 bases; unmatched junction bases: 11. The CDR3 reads CASTLYRGGDQPQHL. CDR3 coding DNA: TGTGCCAGTACCCTATACAGGGGAGGGGATCAGCCCCAGCATCTT.

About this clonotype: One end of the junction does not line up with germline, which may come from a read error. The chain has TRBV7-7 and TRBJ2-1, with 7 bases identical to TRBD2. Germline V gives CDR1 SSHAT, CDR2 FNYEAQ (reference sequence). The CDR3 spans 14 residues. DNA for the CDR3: TGTGCTAGCAGCTTAAGAGCGGGATATGTTGAGCAGTTCTTC. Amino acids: CASSLRAGYVEQFF. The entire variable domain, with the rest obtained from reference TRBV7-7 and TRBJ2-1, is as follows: GAGVSQSPRYKVTKRGQDVTLRCDPISSHATLYWYQQALGQGPEFLTYFNYEAQPDKSGLPSDRFSAERPEGSISTLTIQRTEQRDSAMYRCASSLRAGYVEQFFGPGTRLTVL.

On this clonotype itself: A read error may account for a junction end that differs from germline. Written as DNA, the CDR3 is TGTGCCACCAGTGACTCGGGACTAGGTCCCTACGAGCGGTACTTC. This sequence encodes CATSDSGLGPYERYF. V usage is TRBV24-1 and J usage is TRBJ2-7, with 8 bases lining up with TRBD2. This CDR3 has 15 residues. Germline assignment: CDR1 KGHDR and CDR2 SFDVKD.

CDR3 sequence (DNA): TGTGCCTGGAAGGACGGCTTGAACACTGAAGCTTTCTTT. Amino acids: CAWKDGLNTEAFF. This chain connects TRBV30 to TRBJ1-1; D gene uncertain. This CDR3 spans 13 amino acids. V was clipped by 4 bases and J by 0 bases, with 9 bases between them. Looked up from germline, CDR1 is GTSNPN and CDR2 is SVGIG (reference sequence). Full variable domain (rest looked up from reference TRBV30 and TRBJ1-1): SQTIHQWPATLVQPVGSPLSLECTVEGTSNPNLYWYRQAAGRGLQLLFYSVGIGQISSEVPQNLSASRPQDRQFILSSKKLLLSDSGFYLCAWKDGLNTEAFFGQGTRLTVV.

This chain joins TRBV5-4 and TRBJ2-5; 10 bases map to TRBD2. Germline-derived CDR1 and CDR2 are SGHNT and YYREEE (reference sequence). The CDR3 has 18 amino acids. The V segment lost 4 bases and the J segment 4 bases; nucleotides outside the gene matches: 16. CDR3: CASSTDRTSGRRGETQYF. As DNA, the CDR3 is TGTGCCAGCAGCACGGACCGGACTAGCGGCCGGCGAGGAGAGACCCAGTACTTC.

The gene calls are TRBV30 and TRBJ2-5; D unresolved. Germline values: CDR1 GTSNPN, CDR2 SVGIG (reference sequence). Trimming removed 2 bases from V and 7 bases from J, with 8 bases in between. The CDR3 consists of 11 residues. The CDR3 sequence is CAWSPGRTQYF. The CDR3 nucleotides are TGTGCCTGGAGTCCCGGGCGGACCCAGTACTTC.

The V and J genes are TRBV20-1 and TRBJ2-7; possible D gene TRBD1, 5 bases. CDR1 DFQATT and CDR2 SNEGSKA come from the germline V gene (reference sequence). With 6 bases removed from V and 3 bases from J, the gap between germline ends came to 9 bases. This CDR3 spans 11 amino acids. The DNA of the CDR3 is TGCAGTGCGACTCAGGGCTACGAGCAGTACTTC. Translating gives CSATQGYEQYF.

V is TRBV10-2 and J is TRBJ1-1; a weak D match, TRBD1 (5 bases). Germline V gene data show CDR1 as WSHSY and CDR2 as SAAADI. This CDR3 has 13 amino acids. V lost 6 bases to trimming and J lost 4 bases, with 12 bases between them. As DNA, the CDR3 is TGCGCCAGCAGGCAGGGAAGAGGCACTGAAGCTTTCTTT. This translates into CASRQGRGTEAFF.

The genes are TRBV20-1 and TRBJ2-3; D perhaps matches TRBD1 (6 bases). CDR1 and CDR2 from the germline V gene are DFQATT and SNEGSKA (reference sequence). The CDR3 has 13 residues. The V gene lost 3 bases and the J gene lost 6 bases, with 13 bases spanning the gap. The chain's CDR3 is CSASGQGPDTQYF. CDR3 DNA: TGCAGTGCTAGTGGGCAGGGGCCGGATACGCAGTATTTT.

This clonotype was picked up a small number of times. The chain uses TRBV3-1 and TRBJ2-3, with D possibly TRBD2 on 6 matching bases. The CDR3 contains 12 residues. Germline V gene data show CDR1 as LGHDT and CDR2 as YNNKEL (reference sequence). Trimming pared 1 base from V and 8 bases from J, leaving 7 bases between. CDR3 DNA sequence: TGTGCCAGCAGCCAAGGGGGAGGTACGCAGTATTTT. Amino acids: CASSQGGGTQYF.

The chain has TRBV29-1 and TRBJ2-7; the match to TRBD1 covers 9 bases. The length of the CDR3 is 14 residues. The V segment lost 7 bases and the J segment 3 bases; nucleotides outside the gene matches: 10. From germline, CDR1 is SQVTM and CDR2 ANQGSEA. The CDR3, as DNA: TGCAGCGCCACGAAGACAGGGGGAGTCTACGAGCAGTACTTC. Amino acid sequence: CSATKTGGVYEQYF.

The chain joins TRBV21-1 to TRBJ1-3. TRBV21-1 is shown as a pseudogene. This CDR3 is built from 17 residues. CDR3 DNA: TGTGCCAGCCCCGGAACCGAGGGAGGATTCTCTGGAAACACCATATATTTT. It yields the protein CASPGTEGGFSGNTIYF.

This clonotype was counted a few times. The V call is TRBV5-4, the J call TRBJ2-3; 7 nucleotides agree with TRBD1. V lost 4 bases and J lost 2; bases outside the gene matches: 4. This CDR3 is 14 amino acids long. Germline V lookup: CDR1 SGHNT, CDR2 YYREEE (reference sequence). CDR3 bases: TGTGCCAGCAGCGCGACAGGGATCACAGATACGCAGTATTTT. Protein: CASSATGITDTQYF.

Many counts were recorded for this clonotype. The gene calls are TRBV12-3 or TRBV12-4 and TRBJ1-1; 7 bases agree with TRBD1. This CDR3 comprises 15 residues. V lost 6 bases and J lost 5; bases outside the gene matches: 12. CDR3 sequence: CASRPRTGKGTEAFF. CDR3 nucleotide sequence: TGTGCCAGCAGACCCCGGACAGGAAAAGGAACTGAAGCTTTCTTT.

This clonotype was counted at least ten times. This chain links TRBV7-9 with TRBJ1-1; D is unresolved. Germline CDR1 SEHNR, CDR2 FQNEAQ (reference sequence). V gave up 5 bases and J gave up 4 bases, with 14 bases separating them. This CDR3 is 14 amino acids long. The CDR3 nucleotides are TGTGCCAGCAGCCCGCGCGGAGGTGGCACTGAAGCTTTCTTT. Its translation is CASSPRGGGTEAFF.

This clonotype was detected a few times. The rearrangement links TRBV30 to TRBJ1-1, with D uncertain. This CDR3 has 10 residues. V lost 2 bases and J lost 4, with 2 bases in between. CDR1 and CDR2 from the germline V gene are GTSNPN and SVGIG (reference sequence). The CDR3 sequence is CAWSRTEAFF. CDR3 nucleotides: TGTGCCTGGAGTCGCACTGAAGCTTTCTTT.

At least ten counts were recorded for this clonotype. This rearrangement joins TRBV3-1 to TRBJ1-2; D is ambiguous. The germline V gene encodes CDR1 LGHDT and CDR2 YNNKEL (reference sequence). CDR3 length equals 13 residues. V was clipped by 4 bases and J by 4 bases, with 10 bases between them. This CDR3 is CASSPPLSYGYTF. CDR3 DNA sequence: TGTGCCAGCAGCCCCCCCCTTAGCTATGGCTACACCTTC.

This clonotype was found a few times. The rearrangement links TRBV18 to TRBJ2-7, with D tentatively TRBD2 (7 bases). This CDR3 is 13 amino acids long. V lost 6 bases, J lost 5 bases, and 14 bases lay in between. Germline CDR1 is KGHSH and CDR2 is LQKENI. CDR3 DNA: TGTGCCAGCTCGTCGTCGGGGGGCGACGAGCAGTACTTC. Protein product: CASSSSGGDEQYF.

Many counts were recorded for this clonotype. The CDR3 loop is CASGLPTGLSGNTIYF. The CDR3 nucleotides read TGTGCTAGTGGTTTACCCACAGGGCTGTCTGGAAACACCATATATTTT. The V gene is TRBV12-5, the J gene TRBJ1-3; possibly TRBD1 for D (6 bases). Trimming removed 3 bases at V and 1 base at J, with 13 bases between. There are 16 residues in the CDR3. The germline V gene encodes CDR1 LGHNT and CDR2 FRNRAP.

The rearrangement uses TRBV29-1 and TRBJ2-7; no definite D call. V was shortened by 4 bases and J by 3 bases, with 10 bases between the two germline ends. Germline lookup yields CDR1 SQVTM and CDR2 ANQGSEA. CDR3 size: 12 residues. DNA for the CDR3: TGCAGCGTTGTCGTTGGGAACTACGAGCAGTACTTC. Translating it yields CSVVVGNYEQYF.

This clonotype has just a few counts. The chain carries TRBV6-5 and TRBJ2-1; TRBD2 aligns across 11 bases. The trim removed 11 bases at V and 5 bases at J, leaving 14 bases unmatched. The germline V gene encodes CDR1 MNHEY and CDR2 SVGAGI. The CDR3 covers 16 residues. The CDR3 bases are TGTGCCTCCATACGGCGGCTAGCGGGAGGAGACAATGAGCAGTTCTTC. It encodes CASIRRLAGGDNEQFF.

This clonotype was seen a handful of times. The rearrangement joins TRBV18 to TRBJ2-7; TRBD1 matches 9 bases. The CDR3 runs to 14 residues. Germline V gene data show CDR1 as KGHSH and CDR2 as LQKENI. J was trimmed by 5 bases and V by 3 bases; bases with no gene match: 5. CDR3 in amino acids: CASSPRTGVNEQYF. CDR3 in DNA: TGTGCCAGCTCACCCCGGACAGGGGTCAACGAGCAGTACTTC. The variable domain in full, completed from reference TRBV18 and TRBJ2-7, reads NAGVMQNPRHLVRRRGQEARLRCSPMKGHSHVYWYRQLPEEGLKFMVYLQKENIIDESGMPKERFSAEFPKEGPSILRIQQVVRGDSAAYFCASSPRTGVNEQYFGPGTRLTVT.

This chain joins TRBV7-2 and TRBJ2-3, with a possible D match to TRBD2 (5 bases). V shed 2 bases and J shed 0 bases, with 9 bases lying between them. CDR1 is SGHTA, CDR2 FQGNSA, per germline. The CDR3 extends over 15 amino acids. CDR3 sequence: CASSLNVASTDTQYF. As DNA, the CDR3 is TGTGCCAGCAGCTTAAATGTAGCGAGCACAGATACGCAGTATTTT.

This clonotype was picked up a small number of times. The CDR3 coding sequence is TGTGCCAGCAGCTCACAGGGGGCGCAGGGGCTATACATTCAGTACTTC. Protein product: CASSSQGAQGLYIQYF. The chain combines TRBV11-1 with TRBJ2-4; 9 positions match TRBD1. The CDR3 loop spans 16 amino acids. J lost 8 bases, V lost 4 bases, and 12 bases had no gene match. Germline V gives CDR1 SGHAT, CDR2 FQDESV (reference sequence). The entire variable domain, with the rest obtained from reference TRBV11-1 and TRBJ2-4, is as follows: EAEVAQSPRYKITEKSQAVAFWCDPISGHATLYWYRQILGQGPELLVQFQDESVVDDSQLPKDRFSAERLKGVDSTLKIQPAELGDSAMYLCASSSQGAQGLYIQYFGAGTRLSVL.

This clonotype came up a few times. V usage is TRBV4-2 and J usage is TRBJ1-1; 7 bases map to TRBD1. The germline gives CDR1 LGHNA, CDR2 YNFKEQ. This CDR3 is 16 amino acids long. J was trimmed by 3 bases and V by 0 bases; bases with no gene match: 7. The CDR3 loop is CASSQDLGQPYTEAFF. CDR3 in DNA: TGTGCCAGCAGCCAAGATTTGGGACAGCCTTACACTGAAGCTTTCTTT.

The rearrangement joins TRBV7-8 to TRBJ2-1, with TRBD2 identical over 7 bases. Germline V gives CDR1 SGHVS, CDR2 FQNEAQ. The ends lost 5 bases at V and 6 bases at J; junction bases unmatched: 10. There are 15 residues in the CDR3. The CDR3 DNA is TGTGCCAGCAGCCAACCGGCGGGAGAGTTCAATGAGCAGTTCTTC. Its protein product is CASSQPAGEFNEQFF.

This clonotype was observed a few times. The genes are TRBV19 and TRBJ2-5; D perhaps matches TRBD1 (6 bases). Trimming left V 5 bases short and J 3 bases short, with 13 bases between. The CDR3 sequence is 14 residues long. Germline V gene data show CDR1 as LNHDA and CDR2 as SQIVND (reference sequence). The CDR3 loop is CASSGFRGEETQYF. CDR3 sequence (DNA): TGTGCCAGTAGTGGGTTCAGGGGAGAAGAGACCCAGTACTTC.

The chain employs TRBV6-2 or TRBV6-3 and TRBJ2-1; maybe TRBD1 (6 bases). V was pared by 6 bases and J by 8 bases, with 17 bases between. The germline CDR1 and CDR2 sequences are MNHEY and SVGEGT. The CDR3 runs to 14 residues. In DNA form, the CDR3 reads TGTGCCAGCAGCCTGGGACATCCGAGGGATGAGCAGTTCTTC. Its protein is CASSLGHPRDEQFF.

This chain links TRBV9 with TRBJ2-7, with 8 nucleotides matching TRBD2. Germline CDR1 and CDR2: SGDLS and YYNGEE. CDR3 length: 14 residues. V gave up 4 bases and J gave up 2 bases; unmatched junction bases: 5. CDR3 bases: TGTGCCAGCAGCCCCCTGACTAGCGCCTACGAGCAGTACTTC. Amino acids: CASSPLTSAYEQYF.

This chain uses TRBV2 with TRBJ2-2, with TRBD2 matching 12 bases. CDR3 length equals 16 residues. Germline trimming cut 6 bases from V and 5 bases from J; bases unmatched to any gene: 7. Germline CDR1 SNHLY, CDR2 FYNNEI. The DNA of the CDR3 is TGTGCCAGCAGCGCGACTAGCGGGAGAGGTACCGGGGAGCTGTTTTTT. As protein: CASSATSGRGTGELFF.

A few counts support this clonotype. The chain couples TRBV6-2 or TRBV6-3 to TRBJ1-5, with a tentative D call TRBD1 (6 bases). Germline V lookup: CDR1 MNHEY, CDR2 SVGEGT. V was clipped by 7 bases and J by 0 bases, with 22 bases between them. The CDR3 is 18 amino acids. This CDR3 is CASTGSLLTGRSNQPQHF. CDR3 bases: TGTGCCAGCACCGGATCCCTCCTTACAGGGCGTAGCAATCAGCCCCAGCATTTT.

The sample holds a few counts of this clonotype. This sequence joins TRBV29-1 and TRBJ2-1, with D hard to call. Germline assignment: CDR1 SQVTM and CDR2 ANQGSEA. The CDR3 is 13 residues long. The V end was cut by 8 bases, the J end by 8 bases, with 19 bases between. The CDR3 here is CSFLERIRDEQFF. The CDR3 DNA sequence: TGCAGCTTCCTAGAGAGAATCAGAGATGAGCAGTTCTTC.